This TCR beta chain was retrieved from a study of blood T cell repertoires in COVID-19. Looking at the study overall: PBMCs, B-cell-depleted T cells, or T cells were the source of the cDNA or gDNA that made up the material.

Across under 25 US areas, participants ranged in age from about 18 to 100 years. Authors' processing steps: Using reference gene primer amplification, nucleated cell counts were estimated. The repertoire was sequenced with immunoSEQ multiplex PCR; TCRdb's copy has only in-frame clones and lacks some. The DNA gave D and trimming, while V, J and clone size come from that table. This table has a few hundred thousand clones, around 87% appearing once. CDR1 is SGHRS, CDR2 YFSETQ, per germline. V trimming: 1 base; J trimming: 1 base; junction bases outside the gene matches: 5. The CDR3 loop spans 16 amino acids.

This receptor was taken from a man aged 30-40 years who had recovered from COVID-19. V gene TRBV5-1 combines with J gene TRBJ2-7; 10 bases fit TRBD2. Sequencing input: PBMCs or T cells enriched from blood (not recorded which). CDR3 residues: CASSLWVAGGSYEQYF. The CDR3, as DNA: TGCGCCAGCAGCTTGTGGGTAGCGGGGGGTTCCTACGAGCAGTACTTC.